This passage covers 31 T cell receptor beta chains from one sample sequenced in a study of regulatory T cells in long-lasting Graves disease. The TCR beta library used iRepertoire HTBI primers with Arm-PCR amplification of CDR3. TCRdb re-called the multiplex PCR reads through MiXCR, storing one row per CDR3 protein. The repertoire includes some 440,000 distinct CDR3 sequences, roughly 20% of them detected once, and about 7.8% sits in the top ten. Regarding time point: persistent/refractory GD, antithyroid drugs over 5 years with positive TRAb. RNA from PBMCs was the source of the TCR library. Sequenced material: peripheral blood mononuclear cells (PBMCs), taken when the disease was refractory, from a patient treated with antithyroid drugs. The receptors were sampled from a female donor with Graves disease.

In its sample, this clonotype was seen a few times. The CDR3 reads CASSSPRERVGNEQFF. The CDR3 nucleotides read TGTGCCAGCAGTTCTCCTCGGGAGCGAGTCGGCAATGAGCAGTTCTTC. This sequence joins TRBV6-2 or TRBV6-3 and TRBJ2-1; perhaps TRBD2 as D (6 bases). V was shortened by 4 bases and J by 6 bases, with 19 bases between the two germline ends. CDR3 length: 16 residues. Looked up from germline, CDR1 is MNHEY and CDR2 is SVGEGT.

This clonotype was detected a few times. V and J are TRBV27 and TRBJ2-4; possibly TRBD1 or TRBD2 for D (5 bases each). Trimming cost V 0 bases and J 7 bases, with 10 bases left between them. Looked up from germline, CDR1 is MNHEY and CDR2 is SMNVEV (reference sequence). The CDR3 is 14 residues long. The chain's CDR3 is CASSLSRGANIQYF. In DNA form, the CDR3 reads TGTGCCAGCAGTTTATCACGGGGCGCGAACATTCAGTACTTC.

Regarding this clonotype: This may be a read error, as it is one base from a much larger clone. As the CDR3 is not closed by the conserved phenylalanine or tryptophan, this likely results from a read error. The chain couples TRBV12-3 or TRBV12-4 to TRBJ2-7; 13 bases match TRBD2. The CDR3 loop spans 17 amino acids. J lost 3 bases, V lost 3 bases, and 8 bases had no gene match. CDR3 protein: CASSFFPGLAGDYEQYL. The CDR3 nucleotides are TGTGCCAGCAGTTTCTTCCCCGGACTAGCGGGAGACTACGAGCAGTACCTC.

This clonotype has a count of ten or more. V is TRBV29-1 and J is TRBJ1-2; D possibly corresponds to TRBD1 (5 bases). The V end lost 4 bases, the J end lost 3 bases, and 6 bases lay between the germline ends. This CDR3 has 11 residues. Germline assignment: CDR1 SQVTM and CDR2 ANQGSEA. The CDR3, as DNA: TGCAGCGTTGGAGGGGACTATGGCTACACCTTC. It encodes CSVGGDYGYTF.

The rearrangement uses TRBV20-1 and TRBJ2-1; 7 nucleotides match TRBD2. The CDR3 contains 17 residues. With V trimmed by 2 bases and J by 1 base, 11 bases remained unmatched. Germline V gives CDR1 DFQATT, CDR2 SNEGSKA (reference sequence). Here the CDR3 DNA reads TGCAGTGCTAGATCGAGCGGGAATTTAATTTCCTACAATGAGCAGTTCTTC. It yields the protein CSARSSGNLISYNEQFF.

The table lists this clonotype with a few counts. The DNA for the CDR3 is TGTGCCAGCAGCTTAGGGCCAGCGGGAGTTCTCCCATACGAGCAGTACTTC. Translating gives CASSLGPAGVLPYEQYF. The chain uses TRBV7-2 and TRBJ2-7; 8 positions match TRBD2. The CDR3 is 17 amino acids. V lost 1 base and J lost 4; bases outside the gene matches: 12. The V gene's germline CDR1 is SGHTA and CDR2 FQGNSA.

CDR3 coding DNA: TGTGCCAGTAGTCGGGGCTCCGTGGAGACCCAGTACTTC. It encodes CASSRGSVETQYF. The V call is TRBV19, the J call TRBJ2-5; either TRBD1 or TRBD2 may fit D (5 bases each). Germline V gene sequence: CDR1 LNHDA, CDR2 SQIVND (reference sequence). CDR3 size: 13 residues. The V and J ends lost 5 bases and 5 bases respectively, with 12 bases between them.

This clonotype was observed a handful of times. The genes are TRBV11-2 and TRBJ2-2; D is uncertain. The CDR3 spans 12 residues. Germline values: CDR1 SGHAT, CDR2 FQNNGV. The V end lost 2 bases, the J end lost 6 bases, and 4 bases lay between the germline ends. In nucleotides, the CDR3 is TGTGCCAGCAGCTTATACCCCGGGGAGCTGTTTTTT. Translation: CASSLYPGELFF.

In its sample, this clonotype was seen many times. The CDR3 protein is CASSLGAEPNTGELFF. The DNA of the CDR3 is TGTGCCAGCAGCTTAGGGGCGGAACCGAACACCGGGGAGCTGTTTTTT. The chain joins TRBV11-2 to TRBJ2-2; D gene uncertain. V was clipped by 1 base and J by 0 bases, with 9 bases between them. The CDR3 loop spans 16 amino acids. The V gene's germline CDR1 is SGHAT and CDR2 FQNNGV.

The chain is built from TRBV29-1 and TRBJ2-7; no definite D call. V was clipped by 4 bases and J by 0 bases, with 7 bases between them. Germline values: CDR1 SQVTM, CDR2 ANQGSEA. The length of the CDR3 is 12 residues. CDR3 protein: CSVVLTSYEQYF. DNA for the CDR3: TGCAGCGTTGTCCTTACCTCCTACGAGCAGTACTTC.

This clonotype was detected only a few times. The chain carries TRBV4-3 and TRBJ1-4; D possibly corresponds to TRBD1 (5 bases). Germline CDR1 LGHNA, CDR2 YSLEER. This CDR3 spans 14 amino acids. The V end lost 4 bases, the J end lost 7 bases, and 13 bases lay between the germline ends. CDR3 in DNA: TGCGCCAGCAGCCCCCGACCCGGGGGTGAAAAACTGTTTTTT. Its translation: CASSPRPGGEKLFF.

There are many counts of this clonotype. The chain carries TRBV6-1 and TRBJ2-7; TRBD1 matches at 7 bases. Trimming removed 6 bases from V and 5 bases from J; junction bases left unmatched: 10. The CDR3 is 14 residues long. CDR1 and CDR2 (germline): MNHNS, SASEGT. CDR3 residues: CASSDRALDHEQYF. The CDR3 nucleotides read TGTGCCAGCAGCGACAGGGCTCTAGACCACGAGCAGTACTTC.

This clonotype was recorded many times. The gene calls are TRBV20-1 and TRBJ2-7; D tentatively reads TRBD1 or TRBD2 (5 bases each). The CDR3 has 16 residues. CDR1 is DFQATT and CDR2 is SNEGSKA in the germline V gene (reference sequence). V shed 3 bases and J shed 2 bases, with 20 bases lying between them. The CDR3 region has the DNA TGCAGTGCTAGTTCCCTCCCGGGACGAAATACCTACGAGCAGTACTTC. Amino acids: CSASSLPGRNTYEQYF.

The chain uses TRBV30 and TRBJ2-1; 13 nucleotides match TRBD2. The V gene end was trimmed by 4 bases and the J gene end by 10 bases; junction bases not matched to a gene: 7. CDR3 length equals 14 residues. Germline V gene sequence: CDR1 GTSNPN, CDR2 SVGIG (reference sequence). The CDR3 is CAWTFMTSGREQFF. CDR3 DNA sequence: TGTGCCTGGACCTTCATGACTAGCGGGAGGGAGCAGTTCTTC.

The sample holds a few counts of this clonotype. This sequence joins TRBV20-1 and TRBJ1-5; weak D call: TRBD1 (5 bases). Germline V CDR1 and CDR2: DFQATT, SNEGSKA (reference sequence). The CDR3 runs to 13 residues. Between the trimmed V and J ends, which lost 6 bases and 6 bases, there was a span of 15 bases. CDR3 in DNA: TGCAGTGCCCGGGGCAGTGGGCGTCAGCCCCAGCATTTT. Translating it yields CSARGSGRQPQHF.

CDR3 in DNA: TGCGCCAGCAGTGACGGGACAGCCACTGAAGCTTTCTTT. It encodes CASSDGTATEAFF. The chain has TRBV10-2 and TRBJ1-1; TRBD1 matches at 7 bases. CDR1 and CDR2 from the germline V gene are WSHSY and SAAADI. There are 13 residues in the CDR3. V shed 3 bases and J 4 bases; nucleotides not matched to a gene: 2.

This clonotype was observed many times. V usage is TRBV6-9 and J usage is TRBJ1-1; D gene unclear. In germline, CDR1 is MNHGY, CDR2 SVAAGI. Between the trimmed V and J ends, which lost 3 bases and 2 bases, there was a span of 10 bases. This CDR3 contains 14 residues. The CDR3 loop is CASSYTTANTEAFF. CDR3 in DNA: TGTGCCAGCAGTTACACAACAGCTAACACTGAAGCTTTCTTT.

This clonotype was counted between two and nine times. The chain combines TRBV6-2 or TRBV6-3 with TRBJ2-3; D tentatively fits TRBD1 or TRBD2 (5 bases each). With 2 bases removed from V and 4 bases from J, the gap between germline ends came to 13 bases. From germline, CDR1 is MNHEY and CDR2 SVGEGT. The CDR3 consists of 15 residues. CDR3 coding DNA: TGTGCCAGCAGTTACGGGGCCGGGAAGGCAGATACGCAGTATTTT. Translation: CASSYGAGKADTQYF.

The table lists this clonotype with a few counts. This chain joins TRBV27 and TRBJ2-4; 12 nucleotides match TRBD2. The junction had 7 bases not matched to a gene; V was cut back by 2 bases and J by 11 bases. This CDR3 region has 15 residues. Germline V gene lookup returns CDR1 MNHEY and CDR2 SMNVEV (reference sequence). The CDR3 loop is CASSLTGTSGSFQYF. Written as DNA, the CDR3 is TGTGCCAGCAGTTTAACCGGGACTAGCGGGTCTTTTCAGTACTTC.

This clonotype was picked up many times. The chain joins TRBV28 to TRBJ2-2; D gene ambiguous. From germline, CDR1 is MDHEN and CDR2 SYDVKM. This CDR3 region has 14 residues. With 6 bases removed from V and 2 bases from J, the gap between germline ends came to 10 bases. The CDR3 sequence: CASSSGSNTGELFF. CDR3 bases: TGTGCCAGCAGCTCAGGTTCTAACACCGGGGAGCTGTTTTTT. Combining the CDR3 with reference TRBV28 and TRBJ2-2 gives the whole variable domain DVKVTQSSRYLVKRTGEKVFLECVQDMDHENMFWYRQDPGLGLRLIYFSYDVKMKEKGDIPEGYSVSREKKERFSLILESASTNQTSMYLCASSSGSNTGELFFGEGSRLTVL.

The sample holds one count of this clonotype. The chain carries TRBV6-9 and TRBJ2-7; D unclear. Germline values: CDR1 MNHGY, CDR2 SVAAGI. The CDR3 spans 16 residues. V lost 2 bases and J lost 1, with 15 bases in between. The CDR3 is CASSYIVSVVSYEQYF. CDR3 coding DNA: TGTGCCAGCAGTTATATAGTATCGGTTGTTTCCTACGAGCAGTACTTC.

The chain recombines TRBV19 with TRBJ2-2; a weak D match, TRBD2 (6 bases). With 9 bases removed from V and 5 bases from J, the gap between germline ends came to 13 bases. Germline CDR1 is LNHDA and CDR2 is SQIVND (reference sequence). The CDR3 loop spans 13 amino acids. DNA for the CDR3: TGTGCCAGCCGGGACTGGATGACCGGGGAGCTGTTTTTT. Translating it yields CASRDWMTGELFF.

This clonotype was detected ten times or more. The rearrangement uses TRBV2 and TRBJ1-1; no reliable D call. Per the germline V gene, CDR1 is SNHLY and CDR2 is FYNNEI. This CDR3 spans 14 amino acids. V was clipped by 5 bases and J by 2 bases, with 12 bases between them. The CDR3 reads CASSSRRINTEAFF. The CDR3 region has the DNA TGTGCCAGCAGTTCTCGACGGATAAACACTGAAGCTTTCTTT.

This clonotype came up many times. CDR3 loop: CAWSIANQPQHF. CDR3 in DNA: TGTGCCTGGAGTATCGCGAATCAGCCCCAGCATTTT. The chain combines TRBV30 with TRBJ1-5, with D hard to call. Deletions cut 2 bases from V and 4 bases from J, with 6 bases between. CDR3 length equals 12 residues. The germline V gene encodes CDR1 GTSNPN and CDR2 SVGIG (reference sequence).

The chain couples TRBV5-1 to TRBJ2-7, with 9 bases fitting TRBD1. The V gene's germline CDR1 is SGHRS and CDR2 YFSETQ. The CDR3 is 15 residues long. This CDR3 is CTNSSGTGKFYEQYF. CDR3 in DNA: TGCACCAACAGCTCGGGGACAGGGAAATTCTACGAGCAGTACTTC.

The CDR3 DNA sequence: TGTGCCAGCAGTTTCCCTCCAGGCTCTGGGGCCAACGTCCTGACTTTC. Protein: CASSFPPGSGANVLTF. This chain connects TRBV28 to TRBJ2-6; D not certain. Germline CDR1 reads MDHEN; CDR2 reads SYDVKM. V was trimmed by 3 bases and J by 0 bases, leaving 9 bases between them. This CDR3 region has 16 residues.

This clonotype was found a few times. This chain joins TRBV5-1 and TRBJ2-7, with 13 bases aligning to TRBD2. V trimming: 5 bases; J trimming: 3 bases; junction bases outside the gene matches: 8. The CDR3 sequence is 16 residues long. Germline V gene lookup returns CDR1 SGHRS and CDR2 YFSETQ. CDR3 DNA: TGCGCCAGCAGATCCCATGGGACTAGCGGGATCTACGAGCAGTACTTC. Its translation is CASRSHGTSGIYEQYF.

This clonotype appeared many times. The rearrangement uses TRBV7-2 and TRBJ1-4; the D gene is possibly TRBD1 (6 bases). V lost 0 bases and J 16 bases, leaving 15 bases between the germline ends. The CDR3 consists of 13 residues. CDR1 and CDR2 from the germline V gene are SGHTA and FQGNSA. The CDR3 loop reads CASSLAPQGRTFF. The DNA of the CDR3 is TGTGCCAGCAGCTTAGCCCCCCAGGGGCGGACGTTTTTT. The full variable domain, rest sourced from reference TRBV7-2 and TRBJ1-4, is GAGVSQSPSNKVTEKGKDVELRCDPISGHTALYWYRQSLGQGLEFLIYFQGNSAPDKSGLPSDRFSAERTGGSVSTLTIQRTQQEDSAVYLCASSLAPQGRTFFGSGTQLSVL.

In this sample, this clonotype turned up many times. The rearrangement uses TRBV28 and TRBJ1-1; D possibly corresponds to TRBD1 (5 bases). CDR1 MDHEN and CDR2 SYDVKM come from the germline V gene. Trimming stripped 6 bases from V and 11 bases from J, with 13 bases between. CDR3 length equals 11 residues. Here the CDR3 reads CASSPAGGAFF. CDR3 bases: TGTGCCAGCAGCCCCGCGGGGGGGGCTTTCTTT.

J is TRBJ2-5 and V is TRBV5-1, with 14 bases identical to TRBD2. This CDR3 region has 17 residues. Germline V gene data show CDR1 as SGHRS and CDR2 as YFSETQ. With V trimmed by 1 base and J by 5 bases, 7 bases remained unmatched. The CDR3 region has the DNA TGCGCCAGCAGCTTGCGAGGGACTAGCGGGAGCCAGGAGACCCAGTACTTC. The encoded protein is CASSLRGTSGSQETQYF.

The DNA for the CDR3 is TGTGCCAGCAGCTTGTTGACGACCCCAAACACTGAAGCTTTCTTT. Translation gives CASSLLTTPNTEAFF. This chain joins TRBV5-5 and TRBJ1-1; D gene uncertain. V gave up 1 base and J gave up 2 bases, with 12 bases separating them. CDR3 length: 15 amino acids. The germline V gene has CDR1 SGHKS and CDR2 YYEKEE (reference sequence).